In this sample, the clone carrying this T cell receptor beta chain turned up a few times. What it binds is not known. TCRdb analysed the reads with MiXCR anew, one entry per CDR3 protein. Of roughly 120,000 distinct CDR3 sequences listed, roughly 30% are singletons. The data stem from a study of T cell repertoires in cytomegalovirus infection. This material consisted of CD8+ T cells from cultured PBMCs, taken from culture after CMV antigen stimulation. The origin of this receptor is a human donor in good health (CMV status not recorded). Some clones in this sample may be carry-over from other donors' samples.

DNA for the CDR3: TGTGCCAGCAGCTTACCCCGAGGACAGGGGGCCGGGACTAATGAAAAACTGTTTTTT. Translating it yields CASSLPRGQGAGTNEKLFF. The J gene is TRBJ1-4, the V gene TRBV7-9; 11 nucleotides line up with TRBD1. J gave up 2 bases and V 2 bases, and 10 bases lay outside the gene matches. Per germline, CDR1 SEHNR and CDR2 FQNEAQ (reference sequence). The CDR3 is 19 amino acids.